The T cell receptor (beta chain) described here comes from a study of blood T cell repertoires in COVID-19. TCRdb keeps only in-frame clones here, not all; method: immunoSEQ multiplex PCR. Here the sample spans about 260,000 clones, over 80% being singletons. In assigning cohorts, the study relied on participant-reported clinical history. The CDR3 extends over 15 amino acids. Trimming at V came to 5 bases and at J to 0 bases, leaving 5 bases not matched to a gene. Per the germline V gene, CDR1 is MRHNA and CDR2 is SNTAGT. The rearrangement links TRBV6-4 to TRBJ2-3, with TRBD2 identical over 7 bases. The sample comprised PBMCs or T cells enriched from blood (not recorded which). The receptor's source is a woman aged 30 to 39 with acute COVID-19. DNA for the CDR3: TGTGCCAGCAGTCGGGGTAGCGGGAGCACAGATACGCAGTATTTT. Amino acid sequence: CASSRGSGSTDTQYF.